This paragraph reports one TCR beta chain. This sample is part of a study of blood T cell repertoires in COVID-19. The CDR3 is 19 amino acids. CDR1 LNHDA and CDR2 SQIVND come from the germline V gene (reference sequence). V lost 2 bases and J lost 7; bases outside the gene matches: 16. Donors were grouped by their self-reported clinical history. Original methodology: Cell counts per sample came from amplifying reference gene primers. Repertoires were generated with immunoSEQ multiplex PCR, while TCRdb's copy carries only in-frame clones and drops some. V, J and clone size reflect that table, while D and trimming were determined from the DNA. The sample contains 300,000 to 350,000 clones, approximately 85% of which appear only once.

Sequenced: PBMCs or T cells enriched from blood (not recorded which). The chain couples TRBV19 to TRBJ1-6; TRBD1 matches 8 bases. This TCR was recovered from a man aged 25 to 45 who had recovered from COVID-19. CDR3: CASSINYRPGQGGNSPLHF. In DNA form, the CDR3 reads TGTGCCAGTAGTATAAACTACCGCCCCGGACAGGGCGGGAATTCACCCCTCCACTTT.